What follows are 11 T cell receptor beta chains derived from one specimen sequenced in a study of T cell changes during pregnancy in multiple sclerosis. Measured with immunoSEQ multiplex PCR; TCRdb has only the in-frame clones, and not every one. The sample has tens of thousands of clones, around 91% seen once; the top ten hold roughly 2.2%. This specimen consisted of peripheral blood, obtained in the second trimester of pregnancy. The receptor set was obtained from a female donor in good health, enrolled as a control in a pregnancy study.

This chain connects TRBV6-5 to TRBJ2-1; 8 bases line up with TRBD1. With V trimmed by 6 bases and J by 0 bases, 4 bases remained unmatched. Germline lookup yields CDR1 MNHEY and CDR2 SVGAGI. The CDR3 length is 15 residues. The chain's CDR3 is CASRGTGGSYNEQFF. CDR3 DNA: TGTGCCAGCAGAGGAACAGGGGGCTCCTACAATGAGCAGTTCTTC.

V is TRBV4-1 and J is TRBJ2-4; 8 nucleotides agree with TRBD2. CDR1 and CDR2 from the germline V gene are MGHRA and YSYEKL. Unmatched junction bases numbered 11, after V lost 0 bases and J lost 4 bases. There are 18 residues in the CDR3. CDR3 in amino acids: CASSQDQVLTGGKNIQYF. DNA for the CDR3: TGCGCCAGCAGCCAAGATCAGGTGTTAACGGGAGGGAAAAACATTCAGTACTTC.

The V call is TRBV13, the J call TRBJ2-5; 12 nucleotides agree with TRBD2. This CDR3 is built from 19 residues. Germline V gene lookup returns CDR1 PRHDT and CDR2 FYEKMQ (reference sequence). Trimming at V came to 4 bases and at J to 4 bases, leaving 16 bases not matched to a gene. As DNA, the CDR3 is TGTGCCAGCAGCTCGAGCCAAGTTCCGGGACTAGCGGGTTCAGAGACCCAGTACTTC. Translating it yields CASSSSQVPGLAGSETQYF.

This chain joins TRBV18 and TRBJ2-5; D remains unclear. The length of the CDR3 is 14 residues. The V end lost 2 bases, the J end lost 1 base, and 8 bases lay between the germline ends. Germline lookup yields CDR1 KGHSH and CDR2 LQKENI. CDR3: CASSPALSQETQYF. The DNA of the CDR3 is TGTGCCAGCTCACCAGCACTAAGCCAAGAGACCCAGTACTTC.

CDR3 DNA: TGCGCCAGCAGCTTGGACACCATCAGCTCCTACAATGAGCAGTTCTTC. It translates to CASSLDTISSYNEQFF. V gene TRBV5-1 combines with J gene TRBJ2-1; no clear D gene. CDR1 SGHRS and CDR2 YFSETQ come from the germline V gene. V gave up 0 bases and J gave up 0 bases, with 10 bases separating them. This CDR3 spans 16 amino acids. Using reference TRBV5-1 and TRBJ2-1 for the parts outside the CDR3, the full variable domain is KAGVTQTPRYLIKTRGQQVTLSCSPISGHRSVSWYQQTPGQGLQFLFEYFSETQRNKGNFPGRFSGRQFSNSRSEMNVSTLELGDSALYLCASSLDTISSYNEQFFGPGTRLTVL.

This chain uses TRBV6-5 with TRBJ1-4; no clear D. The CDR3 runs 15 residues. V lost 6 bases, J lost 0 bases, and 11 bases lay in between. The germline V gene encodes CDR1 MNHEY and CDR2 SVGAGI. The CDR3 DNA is TGTGCCAGCAGAATAGAGTCTGCAACTAATGAAAAACTGTTTTTT. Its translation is CASRIESATNEKLFF.

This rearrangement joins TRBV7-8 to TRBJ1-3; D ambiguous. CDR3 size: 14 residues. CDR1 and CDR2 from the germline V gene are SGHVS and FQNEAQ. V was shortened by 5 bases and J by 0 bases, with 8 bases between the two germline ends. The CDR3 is CASSQYTSGNTIYF. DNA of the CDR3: TGTGCCAGCAGCCAGTACACCTCTGGAAACACCATATATTTT.

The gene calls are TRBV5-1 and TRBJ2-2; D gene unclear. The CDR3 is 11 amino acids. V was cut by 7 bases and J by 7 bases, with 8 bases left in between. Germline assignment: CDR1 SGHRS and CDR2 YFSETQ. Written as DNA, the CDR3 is TGCGCCAGCTCGGTGGTCGGGGAGCTGTTTTTT. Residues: CASSVVGELFF.

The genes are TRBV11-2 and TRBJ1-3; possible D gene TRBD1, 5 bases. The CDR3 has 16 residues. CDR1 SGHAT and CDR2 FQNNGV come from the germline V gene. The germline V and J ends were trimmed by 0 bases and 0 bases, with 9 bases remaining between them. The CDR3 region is CASSLDRGGSGNTIYF. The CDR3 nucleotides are TGTGCCAGCAGCTTAGATAGGGGAGGCTCTGGAAACACCATATATTTT.

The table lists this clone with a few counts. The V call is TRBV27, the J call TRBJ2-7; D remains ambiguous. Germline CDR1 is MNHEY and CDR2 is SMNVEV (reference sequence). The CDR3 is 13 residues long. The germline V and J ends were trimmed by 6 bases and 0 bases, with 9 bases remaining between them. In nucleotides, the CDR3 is TGTGCCAGCAGCCCACGGGTCTCCTACGAGCAGTACTTC. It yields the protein CASSPRVSYEQYF.

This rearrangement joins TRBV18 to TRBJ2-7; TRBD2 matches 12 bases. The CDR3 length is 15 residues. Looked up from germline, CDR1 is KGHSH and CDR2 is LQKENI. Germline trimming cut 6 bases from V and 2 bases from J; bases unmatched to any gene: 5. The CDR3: CASSERLAGAYEQYF. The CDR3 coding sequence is TGTGCCAGCTCGGAGAGACTAGCGGGAGCCTACGAGCAGTACTTC. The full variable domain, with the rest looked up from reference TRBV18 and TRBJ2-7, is NAGVMQNPRHLVRRRGQEARLRCSPMKGHSHVYWYRQLPEEGLKFMVYLQKENIIDESGMPKERFSAEFPKEGPSILRIQQVVRGDSAAYFCASSERLAGAYEQYFGPGTRLTVT.